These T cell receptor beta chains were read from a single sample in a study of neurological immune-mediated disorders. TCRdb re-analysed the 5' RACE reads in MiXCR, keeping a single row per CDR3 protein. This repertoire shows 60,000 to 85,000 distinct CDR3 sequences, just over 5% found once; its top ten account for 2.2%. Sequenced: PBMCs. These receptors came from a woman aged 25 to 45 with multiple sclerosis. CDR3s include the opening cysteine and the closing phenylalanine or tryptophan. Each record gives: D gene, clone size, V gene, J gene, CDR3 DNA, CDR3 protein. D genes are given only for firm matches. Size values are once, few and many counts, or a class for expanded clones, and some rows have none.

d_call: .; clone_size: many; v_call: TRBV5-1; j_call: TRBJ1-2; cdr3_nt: TGCGCCAGCAGCTTGGGCGGCAGGGTAACACAGGGCTACACCTTC; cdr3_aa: CASSLGGRVTQGYTF
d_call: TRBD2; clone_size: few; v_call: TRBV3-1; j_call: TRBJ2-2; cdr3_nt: TGTGCCAGCACTAGCGGGGCCACCGGGGAGCTGTTTTTT; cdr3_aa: CASTSGATGELFF
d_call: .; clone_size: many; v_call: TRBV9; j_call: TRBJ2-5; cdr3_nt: TGTGCCAGCGGTTCCCTAGAGACCCAGTACTTC; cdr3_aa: CASGSLETQYF
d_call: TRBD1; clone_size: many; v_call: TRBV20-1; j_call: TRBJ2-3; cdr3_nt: TGCAGTGCTTCAGGGGGCCGAGACACAGATACGCAGTATTTT; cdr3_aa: CSASGGRDTDTQYF
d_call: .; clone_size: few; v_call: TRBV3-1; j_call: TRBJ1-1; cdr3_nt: TGTGCCAGCACTCCAAGAACAGGGACGAACACTGAAGCTTTCTTT; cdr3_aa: CASTPRTGTNTEAFF
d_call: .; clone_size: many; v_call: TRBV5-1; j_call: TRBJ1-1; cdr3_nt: TGCGCCAGCAGCTTGATGGGGTTGACTGAAGCTTTCTTT; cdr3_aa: CASSLMGLTEAFF
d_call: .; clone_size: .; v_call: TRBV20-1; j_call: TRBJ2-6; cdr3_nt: TGCAGTGCTAGAGAAGGGTGGGCCAACGTCCTGACTTTC; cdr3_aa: CSAREGWANVLTF
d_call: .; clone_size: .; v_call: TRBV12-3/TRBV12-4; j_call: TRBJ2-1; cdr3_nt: TGTGCCAGCAGCCAAATCGACTCGGTTTACAATGAGCAGTTCTTC; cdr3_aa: CASSQIDSVYNEQFF
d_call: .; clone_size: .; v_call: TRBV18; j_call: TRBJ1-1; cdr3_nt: TGTGCCAGCTCACCACTGAAAGGGGAAGCTTTCTTT; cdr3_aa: CASSPLKGEAFF
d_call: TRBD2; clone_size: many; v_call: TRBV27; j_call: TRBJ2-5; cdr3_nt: TGTGCCAGCAGTAGGGGACTAGCGGGAGAGACCCAGTACTTC; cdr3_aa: CASSRGLAGETQYF
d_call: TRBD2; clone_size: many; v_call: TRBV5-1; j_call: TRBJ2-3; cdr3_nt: TGCGCCAGCAGCGCCGGACTACGGACTAGCGGCGCAGATACGCAGTATTTT; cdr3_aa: CASSAGLRTSGADTQYF
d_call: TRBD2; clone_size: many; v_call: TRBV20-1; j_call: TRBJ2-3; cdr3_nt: TGCAGTGCTAGAGCCTTAACGGGAGGGAGGGCCCAAGATACGCAGTATTTT; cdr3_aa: CSARALTGGRAQDTQYF
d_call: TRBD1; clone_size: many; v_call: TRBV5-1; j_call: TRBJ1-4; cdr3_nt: TGCGCCAGCAGCTCGGGACAGTATGGTGAAAAACTGTTTTTT; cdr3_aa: CASSSGQYGEKLFF
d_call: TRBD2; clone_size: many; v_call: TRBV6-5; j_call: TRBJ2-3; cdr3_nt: TGTGCCAGCCAAACTAGCGGGAGGGCGAATACGCAGTATTTT; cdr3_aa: CASQTSGRANTQYF
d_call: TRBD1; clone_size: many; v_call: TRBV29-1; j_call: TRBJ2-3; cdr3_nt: TGCAGCGTTGACGGGATGGACAGGGGAACAGATACGCAGTATTTT; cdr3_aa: CSVDGMDRGTDTQYF
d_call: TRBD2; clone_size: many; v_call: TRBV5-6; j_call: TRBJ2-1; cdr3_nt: TGTGCCAGCAGCTCGGCGCGGGGGACGCTCCGCAATGAGCAGTTCTTC; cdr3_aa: CASSSARGTLRNEQFF
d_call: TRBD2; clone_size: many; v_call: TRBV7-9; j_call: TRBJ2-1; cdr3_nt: TGTGCCAGCAGCTTAGCGGGAGGGCCTCGGAATGAGCAGTTCTTC; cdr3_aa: CASSLAGGPRNEQFF
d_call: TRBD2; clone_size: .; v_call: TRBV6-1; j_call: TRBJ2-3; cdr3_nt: TGTGCCAGCAGTGACCCGGGACTAGCGGGTTTCGGCACAGATACGCAGTATTTT; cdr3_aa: CASSDPGLAGFGTDTQYF
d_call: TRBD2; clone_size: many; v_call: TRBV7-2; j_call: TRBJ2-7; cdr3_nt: TGTGCCAGCAGCCGACTAGCGGGAGGGCTGAGGGAGCAGTACTTC; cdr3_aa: CASSRLAGGLREQYF
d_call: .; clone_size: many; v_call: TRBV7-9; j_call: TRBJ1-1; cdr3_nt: TGTGCCAGCAGCTTAGAAGCGGGCACTGAAGCTTTCTTT; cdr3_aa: CASSLEAGTEAFF
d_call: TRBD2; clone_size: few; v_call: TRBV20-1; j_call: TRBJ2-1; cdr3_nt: TGCAGTGCGATAGCGGGGGGCATCTACAATGAGCAGTTCTTC; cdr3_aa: CSAIAGGIYNEQFF
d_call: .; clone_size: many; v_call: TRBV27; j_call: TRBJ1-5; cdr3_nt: TGTGCCAGCAGTCAACTTCCCCGGGGCAATCAGCCCCAGCATTTT; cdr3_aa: CASSQLPRGNQPQHF
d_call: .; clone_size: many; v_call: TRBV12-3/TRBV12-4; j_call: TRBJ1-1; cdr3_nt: TGTGCCAGCAGTCCGGACAGCAACACTGAAGCTTTCTTT; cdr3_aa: CASSPDSNTEAFF
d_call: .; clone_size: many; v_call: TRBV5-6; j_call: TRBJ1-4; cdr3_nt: TGTGCCAGCAATCCGTCCTTGATGCCCCCTAATGAAAAACTGTTTTTT; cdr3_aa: CASNPSLMPPNEKLFF
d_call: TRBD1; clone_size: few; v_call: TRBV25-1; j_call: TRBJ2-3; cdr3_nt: TGTGCCAGCGCCAGGACAGGTTTTTACAGCACAGATACGCAGTATTTT; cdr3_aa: CASARTGFYSTDTQYF
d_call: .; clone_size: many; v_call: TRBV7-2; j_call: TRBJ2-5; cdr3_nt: TGTGCCAGCAGCTTAGCGGGGGTGGAGACCCAGTACTTC; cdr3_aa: CASSLAGVETQYF
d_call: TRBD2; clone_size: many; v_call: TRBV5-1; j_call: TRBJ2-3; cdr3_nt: TGCGCCAGCCAAATGCCCGAGCGGGGAGGTGCAGATACGCAGTATTTT; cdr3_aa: CASQMPERGGADTQYF
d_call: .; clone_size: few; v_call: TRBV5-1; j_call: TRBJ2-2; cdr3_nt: TGCGCCAGCAGCTTGGTGGGGGGCGACACCGGGGAGCTGTTTTTT; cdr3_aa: CASSLVGGDTGELFF
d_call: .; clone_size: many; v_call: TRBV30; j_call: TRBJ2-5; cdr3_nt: TGTGCCTGGAGTTCAGGGGGGGCCGCTCGGGAGACCCAGTACTTC; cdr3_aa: CAWSSGGAARETQYF
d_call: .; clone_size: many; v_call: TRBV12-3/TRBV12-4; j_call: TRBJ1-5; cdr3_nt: TGTGCCAGCAGTTTCCCAGGTCAGCCCCAGCATTTT; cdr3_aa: CASSFPGQPQHF
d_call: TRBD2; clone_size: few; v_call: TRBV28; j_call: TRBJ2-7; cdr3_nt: TGTGCCAGCAGTTTATCTAGCGGGAGTCTTCACGAGCAGTACTTC; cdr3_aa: CASSLSSGSLHEQYF
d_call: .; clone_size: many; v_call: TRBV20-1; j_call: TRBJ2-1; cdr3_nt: TGCAGTGCCTGGGCCCCAGGCGTAGCGTCGGCCTACAATGAGCAGTTCTTC; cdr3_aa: CSAWAPGVASAYNEQFF
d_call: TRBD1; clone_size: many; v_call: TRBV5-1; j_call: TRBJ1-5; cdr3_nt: TGCGCCAGCAGCCCACAGGGGGCTCCCAATCAGCCCCAGCATTTT; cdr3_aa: CASSPQGAPNQPQHF
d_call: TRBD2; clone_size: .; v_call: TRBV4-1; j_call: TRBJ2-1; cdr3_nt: TGCGCCAGCAGCAATCCTACTAGCGGGTCCCATGAGCAGTTCTTC; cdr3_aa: CASSNPTSGSHEQFF
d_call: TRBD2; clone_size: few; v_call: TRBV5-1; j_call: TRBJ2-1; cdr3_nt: TGCGCCAGCAGCTTGGGATCAGCGGGGGGGCACAATGAGCAGTTCTTC; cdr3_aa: CASSLGSAGGHNEQFF
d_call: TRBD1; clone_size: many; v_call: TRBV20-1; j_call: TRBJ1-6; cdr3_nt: TGCAGTGCTATCTCGGGACAGTATAATTCACCCCTCCACTTT; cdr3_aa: CSAISGQYNSPLHF
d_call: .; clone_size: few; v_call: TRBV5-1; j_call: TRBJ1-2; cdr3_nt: TGCGCCAGCAGCTTGGTCCCCCCGACCACAGATGGCTACACCTTC; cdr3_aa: CASSLVPPTTDGYTF
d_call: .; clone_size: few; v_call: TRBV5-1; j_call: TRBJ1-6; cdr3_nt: TGCGCCAGCAGCTTGAGACAGAACAGTTCACCCCTCCACTTT; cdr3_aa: CASSLRQNSSPLHF
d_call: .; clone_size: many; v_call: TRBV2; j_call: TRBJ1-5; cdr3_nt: TGTGCCAGCAGTAGACAGGGCAATCAGCCCCAGCATTTT; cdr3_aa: CASSRQGNQPQHF
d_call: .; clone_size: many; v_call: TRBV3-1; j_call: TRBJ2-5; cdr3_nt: TGTGCCAGCAGCCGGAGGTCTGAAGAGACCCAGTACTTC; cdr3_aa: CASSRRSEETQYF